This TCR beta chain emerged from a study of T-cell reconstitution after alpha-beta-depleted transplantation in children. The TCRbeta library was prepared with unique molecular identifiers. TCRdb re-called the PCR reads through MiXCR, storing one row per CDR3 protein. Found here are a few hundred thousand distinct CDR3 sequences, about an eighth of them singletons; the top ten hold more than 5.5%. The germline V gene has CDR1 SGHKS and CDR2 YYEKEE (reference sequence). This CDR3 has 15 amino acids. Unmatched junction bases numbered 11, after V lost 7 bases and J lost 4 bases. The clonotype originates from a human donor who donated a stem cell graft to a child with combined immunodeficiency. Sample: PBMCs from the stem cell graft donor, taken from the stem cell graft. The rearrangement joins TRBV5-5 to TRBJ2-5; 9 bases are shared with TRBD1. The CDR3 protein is CASGRSRTGVETQYF. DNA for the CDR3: TGTGCCAGCGGCCGCTCCCGGACAGGGGTAGAGACCCAGTACTTC.